The sequence of this T cell receptor (beta chain) was determined in a study of blood T cell repertoires in COVID-19. Study-level information: T cells, B-cell-depleted T cells, or PBMCs provided the cDNA or gDNA that served as material.

Assay used: immunoSEQ multiplex PCR; TCRdb lists only in-frame clones, some missing. This table has about 88,000 clones, 90% appearing once. With V trimmed by 5 bases and J by 4 bases, 3 bases remained unmatched. The CDR3 runs to 14 residues. The germline gives CDR1 SNHLY, CDR2 FYNNEI. The clonotype originates from a man aged 18-30 years with COVID-19, enrolled during active disease. Material: peripheral blood. The J gene is TRBJ2-3, the V gene TRBV2, with 10 positions matching TRBD2. The DNA for the CDR3 is TGTGCCAGCAGTACTAGCGGGATTGCAGATACGCAGTATTTT. It yields the protein CASSTSGIADTQYF.